These 7 T cell receptor beta chains were sequenced from one sample in a study of shared clonotypes between healthy human individuals (dated by TCRdb to 2018 to 2020). Libraries were constructed by the immunoSEQ multiplex PCR assay. As stored in TCRdb, this immuneACCESS dataset retains in-frame rearrangements with V and J assigned. A fraction of the clones does not appear; measured against another copy, unresolved V genes explain less than half of the discrepancy, and the remainder lacks a known reason. The sample data list about 1,800,000 clones, and approximately 94% of these were observed just once. Of the sample, 1.2% falls within the top ten clones. For the CD8 naive samples, CD45RO-negative cells were positively selected for CCR7, yielding a CD45RA+CCR7+ population from which TemRA cells were excluded. The sequencing sample was made of naive CD8+ T cells sorted from blood. According to the study, the label for this sample's cell subset or site signals: CD45RA+CCR7+. The origin of the receptors is a man aged 18 to 29 in good health.

The CDR3 here is CASSEAPGKSYEQYF. Written as DNA, the CDR3 is TGTGCCAGCAGTGAAGCTCCTGGGAAGTCCTACGAGCAGTACTTC. V usage is TRBV6-1 and J usage is TRBJ2-7; D gene uncertain. V lost 0 bases, J lost 1 base, and 10 bases lay in between. CDR1 MNHNS and CDR2 SASEGT come from the germline V gene. The CDR3 is 15 amino acids.

The J gene is TRBJ2-7, the V gene TRBV4-3; 7 bases align to TRBD1. Germline V lookup: CDR1 LGHNA, CDR2 YSLEER. This CDR3 comprises 16 residues. Trimming cost V 0 bases and J 3 bases; bases outside gene matches: 8. In DNA form, the CDR3 reads TGCGCCAGCAGCCAAGATCTAACAGGGGCCAGCTACGAGCAGTACTTC. Translation gives CASSQDLTGASYEQYF.

The genes are TRBV7-9 and TRBJ2-7, with unresolved D. Per germline, CDR1 SEHNR and CDR2 FQNEAQ (reference sequence). This CDR3 comprises 13 residues. The V end lost 6 bases, the J end lost 4 bases, and 13 bases lay between the germline ends. The CDR3 DNA is TGTGCCAGCAGGAGGATCCCGGATTACGAGCAGTACTTC. Amino acids: CASRRIPDYEQYF.

As concerns this clone: Other DNA sequences of this sample code for an identical CDR3. This chain connects TRBV11-2 to TRBJ2-3; perhaps D is TRBD1 or TRBD2 (5 bases each). V was pared by 1 base and J by 0 bases, with 8 bases between. The CDR3 extends over 15 amino acids. CDR1 SGHAT and CDR2 FQNNGV come from the germline V gene. CDR3 DNA sequence: TGTGCCAGCAGCTTAGGAGGGGCAAGCACAGATACGCAGTATTTT. Translation gives CASSLGGASTDTQYF.

The gene calls are TRBV27 and TRBJ2-3; TRBD2 matches at 7 bases. This CDR3 comprises 13 residues. Per germline, CDR1 MNHEY and CDR2 SMNVEV (reference sequence). J gave up 6 bases and V 6 bases, and 6 bases lay outside the gene matches. The CDR3 loop reads CASRPGGKDTQYF. The CDR3 DNA follows: TGTGCCAGCAGGCCCGGGGGGAAGGATACGCAGTATTTT.

As concerns this clone: Other DNA sequences within the sample encode an identical CDR3. This rearrangement joins TRBV27 to TRBJ1-1, with TRBD1 matching 8 bases. Germline V gene lookup returns CDR1 MNHEY and CDR2 SMNVEV (reference sequence). The V gene end was trimmed by 5 bases and the J gene end by 2 bases; junction bases not matched to a gene: 10. The CDR3 extends over 16 amino acids. CDR3 residues: CASSPSTGEVNTEAFF. Here the CDR3 DNA reads TGTGCCAGCAGTCCTTCGACAGGGGAGGTCAACACTGAAGCTTTCTTT.

This clone occurred once. The chain uses TRBV28 and TRBJ1-1; perhaps TRBD1 as D (6 bases). CDR3 length: 15 amino acids. Germline assignment: CDR1 MDHEN and CDR2 SYDVKM. Trimming took 5 bases from V and 6 from J, leaving 19 bases between them. The CDR3 protein is CASSLSLGGWPEAFF. CDR3 sequence (DNA): TGTGCCAGCAGTCTCTCCCTGGGGGGCTGGCCTGAAGCTTTCTTT.